These T cell receptor beta chains were read from a single sample in a study of beta chain features in type 1 diabetes. Generated by immunoSEQ multiplex PCR, the TCRdb table keeps only in-frame clones and is missing some. Of approximately 470,000 clones in the sample, over 25% were seen once. The sample was naive CD4+ T cells from blood. These receptor sequences come from a man between 18 and 29 years old in good health. The CDR3 runs from the conserved cysteine through the conserved F or W. The D gene is left open where the match is weak. Clone size appears in some rows only: once, few, many, or a class for an expanded clone.

D gene: TRBD2; clone size: NA; J gene: TRBJ2-7; CDR3 length: 13; V gene: TRBV18; CDR3 protein: CASSLASGYEQYF; CDR3 DNA: TGTGCCAGCTCATTGGCTAGCGGCTACGAGCAGTACTTC
D gene: NA; clone size: NA; J gene: TRBJ2-2; CDR3 length: 12; V gene: TRBV7-9; CDR3 protein: CASTRDTRELFF; CDR3 DNA: TGTGCCAGCACCCGTGACACCCGGGAGCTGTTTTTT
D gene: NA; clone size: few; J gene: TRBJ2-1; CDR3 length: 16; V gene: TRBV30; CDR3 protein: CAASPRDHSFGGEQFF; CDR3 DNA: TGTGCCGCCTCCCCCCGGGACCACTCCTTTGGCGGTGAGCAGTTCTTC
D gene: TRBD1; clone size: NA; J gene: TRBJ1-1; CDR3 length: 11; V gene: TRBV29-1; CDR3 protein: CSVGQGAKAFF; CDR3 DNA: TGCAGCGTAGGACAGGGGGCGAAGGCTTTCTTT
D gene: TRBD2; clone size: NA; J gene: TRBJ2-5; CDR3 length: 15; V gene: TRBV25-1; CDR3 protein: CASRSLAEAQETQYF; CDR3 DNA: TGTGCCAGCAGGAGCCTAGCGGAAGCCCAAGAGACCCAGTACTTC
D gene: NA; clone size: NA; J gene: TRBJ1-2; CDR3 length: 13; V gene: TRBV30; CDR3 protein: CAWSVGTAYGYTF; CDR3 DNA: TGTGCCTGGAGTGTAGGGACGGCCTATGGCTACACCTTC
D gene: TRBD1; clone size: NA; J gene: TRBJ2-1; CDR3 length: 15; V gene: TRBV5-4; CDR3 protein: CATQTGGSTGNEQFF; CDR3 DNA: TGTGCCACCCAGACAGGGGGGAGTACGGGCAATGAGCAGTTCTTC
D gene: NA; clone size: NA; J gene: TRBJ2-7; CDR3 length: 15; V gene: TRBV9; CDR3 protein: CASSANPRGSYEQYF; CDR3 DNA: TGTGCCAGCAGCGCAAACCCCAGGGGATCCTACGAGCAGTACTTC
D gene: TRBD1; clone size: NA; J gene: TRBJ2-7; CDR3 length: 13; V gene: TRBV7-2; CDR3 protein: CASSRDRVYEQYF; CDR3 DNA: TGTGCCAGCAGCCGGGACAGGGTCTACGAGCAGTACTTC
D gene: TRBD1; clone size: NA; J gene: TRBJ1-4; CDR3 length: 14; V gene: TRBV28; CDR3 protein: CASSSQGEEEKLFF; CDR3 DNA: TGTGCCAGCAGTTCCCAGGGGGAAGAGGAAAAACTGTTTTTT
D gene: TRBD2; clone size: NA; J gene: TRBJ2-7; CDR3 length: 15; V gene: TRBV7-2; CDR3 protein: CASSWGLARYYEQYF; CDR3 DNA: TGTGCCAGCAGCTGGGGACTAGCGAGATACTACGAGCAGTACTTC
D gene: NA; clone size: NA; J gene: TRBJ2-3; CDR3 length: 14; V gene: TRBV9; CDR3 protein: CASSLTGSTDTQYF; CDR3 DNA: TGTGCCAGCAGCCTTACGGGGTCCACAGATACGCAGTATTTT
D gene: TRBD1; clone size: NA; J gene: TRBJ1-1; CDR3 length: 14; V gene: TRBV28; CDR3 protein: CASTRQGVLTEAFF; CDR3 DNA: TGTGCCAGCACTCGACAGGGGGTCTTGACTGAAGCTTTCTTT
D gene: TRBD1; clone size: few; J gene: TRBJ2-3; CDR3 length: 13; V gene: TRBV30; CDR3 protein: CAWRAGGPDTQYF; CDR3 DNA: TGTGCCTGGAGGGCAGGGGGCCCAGATACGCAGTATTTT
D gene: NA; clone size: NA; J gene: TRBJ2-5; CDR3 length: 11; V gene: TRBV29-1; CDR3 protein: CSVEMARQQYF; CDR3 DNA: TGCAGCGTTGAAATGGCACGTCAGCAGTACTTC
D gene: NA; clone size: once; J gene: TRBJ2-7; CDR3 length: 14; V gene: TRBV27; CDR3 protein: CASSFLAGSYEQYF; CDR3 DNA: TGTGCCAGCAGTTTCCTGGCCGGAAGCTACGAGCAGTACTTC
D gene: NA; clone size: NA; J gene: TRBJ2-5; CDR3 length: 14; V gene: TRBV18; CDR3 protein: CASSPDLSAGTQYF; CDR3 DNA: TGTGCCAGCTCACCAGATTTATCGGCGGGGACCCAGTACTTC
D gene: TRBD1; clone size: NA; J gene: TRBJ1-4; CDR3 length: 14; V gene: TRBV2; CDR3 protein: CASTRQGRNEKLFF; CDR3 DNA: TGTGCCAGCACTAGACAGGGGCGTAATGAAAAACTGTTTTTT
D gene: NA; clone size: NA; J gene: TRBJ1-2; CDR3 length: 14; V gene: TRBV2; CDR3 protein: CASSLGTPTIGYTF; CDR3 DNA: TGTGCCAGCAGTCTCGGGACACCCACTATCGGCTACACCTTC
D gene: NA; clone size: few; J gene: TRBJ2-7; CDR3 length: 12; V gene: TRBV14; CDR3 protein: CASSRTGIEQYF; CDR3 DNA: TGTGCCAGCAGCAGAACAGGGATCGAGCAGTACTTC
D gene: NA; clone size: few; J gene: TRBJ1-2; CDR3 length: 12; V gene: TRBV30; CDR3 protein: CAWSVVAYGYTF; CDR3 DNA: TGTGCCTGGAGTGTTGTTGCATATGGCTACACCTTC
D gene: TRBD1; clone size: NA; J gene: TRBJ2-1; CDR3 length: 14; V gene: TRBV27; CDR3 protein: CASKPGQSYNEQFF; CDR3 DNA: TGTGCCAGCAAACCGGGACAGTCCTACAATGAGCAGTTCTTC
D gene: NA; clone size: NA; J gene: TRBJ2-6; CDR3 length: 15; V gene: TRBV7-8; CDR3 protein: CASSLFLSGANVLTF; CDR3 DNA: TGTGCCAGCAGCTTATTTCTCTCAGGGGCCAACGTCCTGACTTTC
D gene: NA; clone size: few; J gene: TRBJ2-7; CDR3 length: 15; V gene: TRBV29-1; CDR3 protein: CSVEEATKGTYEQYF; CDR3 DNA: TGCAGCGTTGAAGAGGCCACGAAGGGTACCTACGAGCAGTACTTC
D gene: TRBD1; clone size: NA; J gene: TRBJ2-7; CDR3 length: 13; V gene: TRBV27; CDR3 protein: CAVGRARGLEQYF; CDR3 DNA: TGTGCCGTGGGTCGGGCGAGGGGGCTCGAGCAGTACTTC
D gene: NA; clone size: NA; J gene: TRBJ1-2; CDR3 length: 13; V gene: TRBV7-2; CDR3 protein: CASRETGNYGYTF; CDR3 DNA: TGTGCCAGCAGAGAGACGGGTAACTATGGCTACACCTTC
D gene: NA; clone size: few; J gene: TRBJ2-7; CDR3 length: 14; V gene: TRBV9; CDR3 protein: CASSVALEPDEQYF; CDR3 DNA: TGTGCCAGCAGCGTAGCTCTGGAGCCGGACGAGCAGTACTTC
D gene: TRBD2; clone size: few; J gene: TRBJ2-5; CDR3 length: 14; V gene: TRBV7-2; CDR3 protein: CASSPNLAGETQYF; CDR3 DNA: TGTGCCAGCAGCCCCAATCTAGCGGGAGAGACCCAGTACTTC
D gene: NA; clone size: few; J gene: TRBJ2-3; CDR3 length: 13; V gene: TRBV6-1; CDR3 protein: CASSPKGGDTQYF; CDR3 DNA: TGTGCCAGCAGTCCAAAAGGAGGAGATACGCAGTATTTT
D gene: NA; clone size: NA; J gene: TRBJ2-4; CDR3 length: 13; V gene: TRBV7-2; CDR3 protein: CASSSQGGDIQYF; CDR3 DNA: TGTGCCAGCAGCTCACAGGGAGGGGACATTCAGTACTTC
D gene: TRBD2; clone size: few; J gene: TRBJ2-3; CDR3 length: 12; V gene: TRBV29-1; CDR3 protein: CSVLTGEGTQYF; CDR3 DNA: TGCAGCGTCCTGACCGGGGAGGGTACGCAGTATTTT
D gene: TRBD1; clone size: few; J gene: TRBJ2-1; CDR3 length: 14; V gene: TRBV7-9; CDR3 protein: CASINRGLDNEQFF; CDR3 DNA: TGTGCCAGCATCAACAGGGGGCTCGACAATGAGCAGTTCTTC
D gene: TRBD1; clone size: NA; J gene: TRBJ2-1; CDR3 length: 14; V gene: TRBV29-1; CDR3 protein: CSGGTGGSYNEQFF; CDR3 DNA: TGCAGCGGAGGGACAGGGGGCTCGTACAATGAGCAGTTCTTC
D gene: NA; clone size: NA; J gene: TRBJ2-2; CDR3 length: 14; V gene: TRBV4-2; CDR3 protein: CASSPLANTGELFF; CDR3 DNA: TGTGCCAGCAGCCCACTAGCGAACACCGGGGAGCTGTTTTTT
D gene: NA; clone size: NA; J gene: TRBJ2-7; CDR3 length: 14; V gene: TRBV28; CDR3 protein: CASSLPTFSYEQYF; CDR3 DNA: TGTGCCAGCAGTTTACCTACCTTTTCCTACGAGCAGTACTTC
D gene: NA; clone size: NA; J gene: TRBJ2-2; CDR3 length: 16; V gene: TRBV15; CDR3 protein: CATSRDRPGMEGELFF; CDR3 DNA: TGTGCCACCAGCAGAGATCGGCCAGGGATGGAGGGGGAGCTGTTTTTT
D gene: NA; clone size: NA; J gene: TRBJ2-1; CDR3 length: 16; V gene: TRBV2; CDR3 protein: CASSEAARWGYNEQFF; CDR3 DNA: TGTGCCAGCAGTGAAGCGGCCAGGTGGGGCTACAATGAGCAGTTCTTC
D gene: NA; clone size: NA; J gene: TRBJ2-1; CDR3 length: 11; V gene: TRBV30; CDR3 protein: CARSSYNEQFF; CDR3 DNA: TGTGCCCGGTCCTCCTACAATGAGCAGTTCTTC
D gene: NA; clone size: few; J gene: TRBJ2-5; CDR3 length: 14; V gene: TRBV15; CDR3 protein: CATSRDNRQETQYF; CDR3 DNA: TGTGCCACCAGCAGAGATAACCGCCAAGAGACCCAGTACTTC
D gene: NA; clone size: few; J gene: TRBJ2-7; CDR3 length: 16; V gene: TRBV7-9; CDR3 protein: CASSPSRYADSYEQYF; CDR3 DNA: TGTGCCAGCAGCCCCAGCCGGTACGCAGACTCCTACGAGCAGTACTTC
D gene: TRBD2; clone size: NA; J gene: TRBJ2-2; CDR3 length: 16; V gene: TRBV11-1; CDR3 protein: CASRPRGGANTGELFF; CDR3 DNA: TGTGCCAGCAGACCCCGGGGGGGCGCGAACACCGGGGAGCTGTTTTTT
D gene: NA; clone size: NA; J gene: TRBJ1-1; CDR3 length: 15; V gene: TRBV5-4; CDR3 protein: CASSFQTAIDTEAFF; CDR3 DNA: TGTGCCAGCAGCTTTCAGACAGCAATTGACACTGAAGCTTTCTTT
D gene: TRBD1; clone size: NA; J gene: TRBJ1-5; CDR3 length: 14; V gene: TRBV5-4; CDR3 protein: CASSAGTGVQPQHF; CDR3 DNA: TGTGCCAGCAGTGCCGGGACAGGGGTCCAGCCCCAGCATTTT
D gene: TRBD1; clone size: NA; J gene: TRBJ2-5; CDR3 length: 14; V gene: TRBV9; CDR3 protein: CASSAGTVQETQYF; CDR3 DNA: TGTGCCAGCAGCGCAGGGACAGTCCAAGAGACCCAGTACTTC
D gene: NA; clone size: few; J gene: TRBJ1-1; CDR3 length: 13; V gene: TRBV29-1; CDR3 protein: CSVEGLMGTEAFF; CDR3 DNA: TGCAGCGTTGAAGGTCTGATGGGCACTGAAGCTTTCTTT
D gene: NA; clone size: NA; J gene: TRBJ1-1; CDR3 length: 13; V gene: TRBV11-2; CDR3 protein: CASSLDRANEAFF; CDR3 DNA: TGTGCCAGCAGCTTAGATCGGGCAAACGAAGCTTTCTTT
D gene: NA; clone size: NA; J gene: TRBJ1-1; CDR3 length: 13; V gene: TRBV9; CDR3 protein: CASSGSGRTEAFF; CDR3 DNA: TGTGCCAGCAGCGGTTCGGGCCGCACTGAAGCTTTCTTT
D gene: NA; clone size: NA; J gene: TRBJ2-5; CDR3 length: 16; V gene: TRBV25-1; CDR3 protein: CASTRGGDRYQETQYF; CDR3 DNA: TGTGCCAGCACCCGAGGGGGGGACAGGTATCAAGAGACCCAGTACTTC
D gene: TRBD1; clone size: NA; J gene: TRBJ2-3; CDR3 length: 15; V gene: TRBV5-1; CDR3 protein: CASSLRQGSTDTQYF; CDR3 DNA: TGCGCCAGCAGCTTAAGACAGGGGAGCACAGATACGCAGTATTTT
D gene: NA; clone size: few; J gene: TRBJ1-4; CDR3 length: 12; V gene: TRBV30; CDR3 protein: CAWSARGEKLFF; CDR3 DNA: TGTGCCTGGAGTGCCCGCGGTGAAAAACTGTTTTTT
D gene: NA; clone size: few; J gene: TRBJ2-3; CDR3 length: 14; V gene: TRBV15; CDR3 protein: CATSRDGRTDTQYF; CDR3 DNA: TGTGCCACCAGCAGAGACGGCCGCACAGATACGCAGTATTTT
D gene: NA; clone size: few; J gene: TRBJ2-3; CDR3 length: 12; V gene: TRBV27; CDR3 protein: CASSLAGNTQYF; CDR3 DNA: TGTGCCAGCAGTTTAGCGGGGAATACGCAGTATTTT
D gene: TRBD2; clone size: NA; J gene: TRBJ2-1; CDR3 length: 14; V gene: TRBV30; CDR3 protein: CAWKKREGPNEQFF; CDR3 DNA: TGTGCCTGGAAAAAGCGGGAGGGCCCCAATGAGCAGTTCTTC
D gene: TRBD1; clone size: few; J gene: TRBJ2-1; CDR3 length: 16; V gene: TRBV5-1; CDR3 protein: CASSERQGAAYNEQFF; CDR3 DNA: TGCGCCAGCAGCGAAAGACAGGGGGCGGCCTACAATGAGCAGTTCTTC
D gene: NA; clone size: NA; J gene: TRBJ2-3; CDR3 length: 15; V gene: TRBV10-3; CDR3 protein: CAISETGDSTDTQYF; CDR3 DNA: TGTGCCATCAGTGAGACTGGAGATAGCACAGATACGCAGTATTTT